This T cell receptor (beta chain) was identified in a study of Graves' ophthalmopathy and Graves' hyperthyroidism. The junction had 5 bases not matched to a gene; V was cut back by 10 bases and J by 2 bases. Looked up from germline, CDR1 is ENHRY and CDR2 is SYGVKD. The CDR3 extends over 12 amino acids. RNA transcripts provided the template for amplifying TCR beta CDR3 regions. Amplification began with first-round RT-PCR using HTBI primers, then second-round multiplex PCR was performed. TCRdb independently ran MiXCR on the multiplex PCR reads; one entry per CDR3 protein. The sample lists around 1,200,000 distinct CDR3 sequences, 35% to 45% occurring once.

The specimen was peripheral blood or thyroid tissue (not recorded which). The chain employs TRBV10-3 and TRBJ2-7, with 7 positions matching TRBD2. The sequence was collected from an adult man with Graves' hyperthyroidism. The CDR3 DNA follows: TGTGCCAACTACGGGAGGACCTACGAGCAGTACTTC. The encoded protein is CANYGRTYEQYF.